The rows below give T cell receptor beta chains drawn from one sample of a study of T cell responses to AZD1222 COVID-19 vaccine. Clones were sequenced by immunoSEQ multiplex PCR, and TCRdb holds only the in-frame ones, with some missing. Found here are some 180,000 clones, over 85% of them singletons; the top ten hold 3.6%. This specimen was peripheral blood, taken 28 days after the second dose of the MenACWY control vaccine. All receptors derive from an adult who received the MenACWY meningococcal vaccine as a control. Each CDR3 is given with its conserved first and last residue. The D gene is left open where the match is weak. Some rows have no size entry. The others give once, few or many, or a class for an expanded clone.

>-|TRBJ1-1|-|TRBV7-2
TGTGCCAGCAGCTTAGCGATGCATAGCACTGAAGCTTTCTTT
CASSLAMHSTEAFF
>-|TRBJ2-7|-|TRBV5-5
TGTGCCAGCAGGCAAGGCCCTTACGAGCAGTACTTC
CASRQGPYEQYF
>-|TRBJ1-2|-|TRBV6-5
TGTGCCAGCAGTTACAGGGACGAGAACTATGGCTACACCTTC
CASSYRDENYGYTF
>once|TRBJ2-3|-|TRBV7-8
TGTGCCAGCAGCTTGGTTGAGTTGGATACGCAGTATTTT
CASSLVELDTQYF
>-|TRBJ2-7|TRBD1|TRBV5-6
TGTGCCAGCAGCCCGACGGACAGGGGTGCCTACGAGCAGTACTTC
CASSPTDRGAYEQYF
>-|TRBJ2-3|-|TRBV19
TGTGCCAGTAGTCCAAGGGCCGTGTATACGCAGTATTTT
CASSPRAVYTQYF
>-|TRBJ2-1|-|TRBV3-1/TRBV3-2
TGTGCCAGCAGCCAGCTAAGCGATGAGCAGTTCTTC
CASSQLSDEQFF
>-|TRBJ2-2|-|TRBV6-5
TGTGCCAGCAGTTACGACACCGGGGAGCTGTTTTTT
CASSYDTGELFF
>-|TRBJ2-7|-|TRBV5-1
TGCGCCAGCAGCTTGCACCTCTCCTACGAGCAGTACTTC
CASSLHLSYEQYF
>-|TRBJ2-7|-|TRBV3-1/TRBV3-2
TGTGCCAGCAGCCAAGGGGGGGAGCAGTACTTC
CASSQGGEQYF
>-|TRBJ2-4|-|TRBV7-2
TGTGCCAGCAGCTTCGGAGAACTAAACATTCAGTACTTC
CASSFGELNIQYF
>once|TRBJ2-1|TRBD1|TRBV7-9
TGTGCCAGCAGGCCGGACAGGGGGATCTACAATGAGCAGTTCTTC
CASRPDRGIYNEQFF
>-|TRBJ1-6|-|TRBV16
TGTGCCAGCAGCCAAGCCGGGACGTATGGCACCCCCCTCCACTTT
CASSQAGTYGTPLHF
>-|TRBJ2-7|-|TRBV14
TGTGCCAGCAGCCGCTTTGGGGGATCCAACGAGCAGTACTTC
CASSRFGGSNEQYF
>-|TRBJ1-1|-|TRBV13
TGTGCCAGCAGCCGAAAATTCAACACTGAAGCTTTCTTT
CASSRKFNTEAFF
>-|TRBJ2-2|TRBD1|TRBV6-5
TGTGCCAGCAGCAGACAGGGGAACACCGGGGAGCTGTTTTTT
CASSRQGNTGELFF
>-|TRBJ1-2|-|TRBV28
TGTGCCAGCAGTTTAGCGGGCCTCCCCACTAACTATGGCTACACCTTC
CASSLAGLPTNYGYTF
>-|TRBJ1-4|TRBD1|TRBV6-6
TGTGCCAGCAGTTACTCTCAGGGACAGGGAGGAGAAAAACTGTTTTTT
CASSYSQGQGGEKLFF
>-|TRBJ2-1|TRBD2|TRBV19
TGTGCCAGTACCAAGACGACTAGCGGCGTCTACAATGAGCAGTTCTTC
CASTKTTSGVYNEQFF
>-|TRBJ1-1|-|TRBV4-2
TGTGCCAGCAGCCAAGATACCCAGGCTGAAGCTTTCTTT
CASSQDTQAEAFF
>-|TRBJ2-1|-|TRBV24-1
TGTGCCACCAGTGATTTGCGCCCGAGCTCCTACAATGAGCAGTTCTTC
CATSDLRPSSYNEQFF
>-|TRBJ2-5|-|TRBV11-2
TGTGCCAGCAGCCGCCGAGGGAGGATGGAGACCCAGTACTTC
CASSRRGRMETQYF
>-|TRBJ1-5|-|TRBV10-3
TGTGCCATCAGTGAGGGAAGGGCCAGGAATCAGCCCCAGCATTTT
CAISEGRARNQPQHF
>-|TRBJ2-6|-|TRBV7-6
TGTGCCAGCAGCCCGCGGAGGGTTGGGTCTGGGGCCAACGTCCTGACTTTC
CASSPRRVGSGANVLTF
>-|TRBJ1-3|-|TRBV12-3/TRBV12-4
TGTGCCAGCAGTTTGGGACGAAACACCATATATTTT
CASSLGRNTIYF
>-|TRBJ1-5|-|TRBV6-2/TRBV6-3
TGTGCCAGCAGTTACTACCAGGCATATAGCAATCAGCCCCAGCATTTT
CASSYYQAYSNQPQHF
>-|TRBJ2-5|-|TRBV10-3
TGTGCCATCAGTGAGAGGGCAGGGACAGAGACCCAGTACTTC
CAISERAGTETQYF